These 17 T cell receptor beta chains share one sample of origin, sequenced in a study of beta chain features in type 1 diabetes (dated by TCRdb to 2016 to 2019). Library preparation was by the immunoSEQ multiplex PCR assay. The High Capacity cDNA Reverse Transcription Kit was used to reverse transcribe all of the isolated RNA, meaning that expressed TCRB transcripts were what got sequenced. TCRdb took over this immuneACCESS table, retaining in-frame rearrangements with V and J assigned. Such tables are incomplete; in checked studies, under half of the missing clones stem from an unresolved V gene, and the remainder is unexplained. The sample table lists about half a million clones, about 29% of them with a count of one. About 0.065% of the sample goes to the ten largest clones. Sequencing used naive CD4+ T cells from blood. What this sample's cell subset or site label stands for: true naive CD4+ T cells. These receptors were taken from a man younger than 35 in good health.

V gene TRBV30 combines with J gene TRBJ2-1, with TRBD2 as a possible D gene (6 bases). The CDR3 length is 13 residues. The V end was cut by 3 bases, the J end by 9 bases, with 15 bases between. Germline lookup yields CDR1 GTSNPN and CDR2 SVGIG (reference sequence). As DNA, the CDR3 is TGTGCCTGGAGGGGGGGAATTTATGGTGAGCAGTTCTTC. Amino acids: CAWRGGIYGEQFF.

The V and J genes are TRBV29-1 and TRBJ2-1; 11 bases map to TRBD2. This CDR3 is 14 amino acids long. Germline V lookup: CDR1 SQVTM, CDR2 ANQGSEA. The V and J ends lost 7 bases and 6 bases, in that order; junction bases with no gene match: 8. Here the CDR3 DNA reads TGCAGCGCTACACTAGCGGGAGAAAGCAATGAGCAGTTCTTC. Protein: CSATLAGESNEQFF.

This clone was seen only a few times. The chain joins TRBV7-9 to TRBJ1-4, with D uncertain. The length of the CDR3 is 15 residues. The ends were cut back, 0 bases at V and 5 bases at J, with 10 bases in the middle. Germline CDR1 is SEHNR and CDR2 is FQNEAQ (reference sequence). CDR3 amino acids: CASSLAQGLNEKLFF. The CDR3 nucleotides are TGTGCCAGCAGCTTAGCGCAAGGGTTAAATGAAAAACTGTTTTTT.

V gene TRBV7-2 combines with J gene TRBJ2-2; no clear D. The V gene lost 3 bases and the J gene lost 1 base, with 9 bases spanning the gap. The CDR3 has 15 residues. Germline V CDR1 and CDR2: SGHTA, FQGNSA. The CDR3 region is CASSLLGQNTGELFF. The CDR3 DNA sequence: TGTGCCAGCAGCTTGTTGGGTCAGAACACCGGGGAGCTGTTTTTT.

The genes are TRBV7-2 and TRBJ2-3; a possible D gene is TRBD2 (5 bases). In germline, CDR1 is SGHTA, CDR2 FQGNSA. V dropped 4 bases and J dropped 5 bases, with 7 bases sitting between them. This CDR3 has 12 residues. The chain's CDR3 is CASSWAGDTQYF. DNA of the CDR3: TGTGCCAGCAGCTGGGCGGGAGATACGCAGTATTTT.

V and J are TRBV6-5 and TRBJ2-7; 8 bases match TRBD2. CDR1 is MNHEY, CDR2 SVGAGI, per germline. V dropped 6 bases and J dropped 6; count of bases not matched to a gene: 13. The CDR3 consists of 15 residues. The CDR3 loop reads CASRELAVGRREQYF. The CDR3 DNA reads TGTGCCAGCAGGGAACTAGCGGTGGGAAGACGCGAGCAGTACTTC.

The chain joins TRBV19 to TRBJ2-2; D remains unclear. Looked up from germline, CDR1 is LNHDA and CDR2 is SQIVND (reference sequence). Trimming took 8 bases from V and 1 from J, leaving 8 bases between them. The CDR3 covers 13 residues. The CDR3 region is CASGRRNTGELFF. CDR3 bases: TGTGCCAGTGGGCGCAGGAACACCGGGGAGCTGTTTTTT.

There are a few counts of this clone. V usage is TRBV6-5 and J usage is TRBJ2-5; 7 positions agree with TRBD2. The V gene's germline CDR1 is MNHEY and CDR2 SVGAGI. The length of the CDR3 is 16 residues. V lost 2 bases to trimming and J lost 5 bases; unmatched junction nucleotides: 11. The CDR3 region is CASSYGVWEGGETQYF. The CDR3 nucleotides are TGTGCCAGCAGTTACGGAGTCTGGGAGGGCGGGGAGACCCAGTACTTC.

This chain uses TRBV5-1 with TRBJ2-7; D is perhaps TRBD1 (6 bases). Germline CDR1 reads SGHRS; CDR2 reads YFSETQ. This CDR3 has 14 amino acids. V dropped 2 bases and J dropped 2 bases, with 11 bases sitting between them. The CDR3 protein is CASSFNRAAYEQYF. The CDR3 DNA is TGCGCCAGCAGCTTTAACAGGGCCGCCTACGAGCAGTACTTC.

V gene TRBV28 combines with J gene TRBJ2-1; D unresolved. Germline V lookup: CDR1 MDHEN, CDR2 SYDVKM. V was shortened by 6 bases and J by 2 bases, with 11 bases between the two germline ends. The length of the CDR3 is 14 residues. In nucleotides, the CDR3 is TGTGCCAGCAGGCTTAGCAGGACCTACAATGAGCAGTTCTTC. It yields the protein CASRLSRTYNEQFF.

V is TRBV11-2 and J is TRBJ2-7; the D gene is possibly TRBD1 (5 bases). Germline CDR1 is SGHAT and CDR2 is FQNNGV. This CDR3 is 15 amino acids long. V gave up 5 bases and J gave up 3 bases, with 17 bases separating them. In nucleotides, the CDR3 is TGTGCCAGCAGCCTAGGACCCTTGGGGCACTACGAGCAGTACTTC. This codes for CASSLGPLGHYEQYF.

This clone was detected only a few times. The J gene is TRBJ2-7, the V gene TRBV11-2, with unresolved D. The CDR3 spans 12 residues. From germline, CDR1 is SGHAT and CDR2 FQNNGV. V was shortened by 1 base and J by 7 bases, with 8 bases between the two germline ends. CDR3 amino acids: CASSLVAIEQYF. The CDR3 bases are TGTGCCAGCAGCTTAGTGGCTATTGAGCAGTACTTC.

CDR3 bases: TGTGCCAGCAGCTTGGCCAGGGACAGTTCGGCCGGGGAGCTGTTTTTT. Its translation is CASSLARDSSAGELFF. This chain joins TRBV5-6 and TRBJ2-2; TRBD1 matches 7 bases. There are 16 residues in the CDR3. V gave up 0 bases and J gave up 6 bases; unmatched junction bases: 8. The germline gives CDR1 SGHDT, CDR2 YYEEEE.

V is TRBV7-3 and J is TRBJ2-5; unclear D gene. The CDR3 length is 13 residues. CDR1 is SGHTA, CDR2 FQGTGA, per germline. Deletions cut 6 bases from V and 2 bases from J, with 10 bases between. The CDR3 reads CASRVGPQETQYF. The DNA of the CDR3 is TGTGCCAGCAGAGTCGGACCACAAGAGACCCAGTACTTC.

V gene TRBV4-2 combines with J gene TRBJ1-2; maybe TRBD1 (6 bases). The CDR3 runs 15 residues. Germline V gene data show CDR1 as LGHNA and CDR2 as YNFKEQ. Trimming stripped 0 bases from V and 3 bases from J, with 11 bases between. In DNA form, the CDR3 reads TGTGCCAGCAGCCAAGAGGCAGGGGAGGACTATGGCTACACCTTC. Translating gives CASSQEAGEDYGYTF.

There are a few counts of this clone. The chain recombines TRBV30 with TRBJ2-5; tentatively, D is TRBD2 (5 bases). Trimming took off 3 bases at V and 5 bases at J, with 19 bases between the two ends. Germline CDR1 GTSNPN, CDR2 SVGIG (reference sequence). The CDR3 length is 15 residues. Here the CDR3 reads CAWRPSLARPETQYF. The CDR3 nucleotides read TGTGCCTGGAGACCTAGTTTAGCGAGGCCGGAGACCCAGTACTTC.

The chain uses TRBV5-6 and TRBJ2-5; 7 nucleotides line up with TRBD1. With 3 bases clipped from V and 2 bases from J, the junction kept 10 bases outside the gene matches. Germline CDR1 is SGHDT and CDR2 is YYEEEE. The CDR3 extends over 16 amino acids. CDR3 residues: CASSYPGGPLQETQYF. For the CDR3, the DNA is TGTGCCAGCAGCTATCCAGGGGGACCCCTTCAAGAGACCCAGTACTTC.